Below, 15 T cell receptor beta chains from the same sample are listed, as sequenced in a study of cytomegalovirus exposure and HLA in healthy donors. Repertoires were generated with immunoSEQ multiplex PCR, while TCRdb's copy carries only in-frame clones and drops some. The repertoire holds under 100,000 clones, with 90% to 95% as singletons. The sequenced material came from PBMCs. The receptors stem from a woman between 18 and 29 years old in good health and CMV-seronegative.

CDR3 residues: CASSGEAFGELFF. The CDR3 region has the DNA TGTGCCAGCAGTGGAGAGGCTTTCGGGGAGCTGTTTTTT. This chain joins TRBV2 and TRBJ2-2; no definite D call. Germline loops: CDR1 SNHLY, CDR2 FYNNEI. The CDR3 has 13 residues. V lost 4 bases and J 7 bases, leaving 10 bases between the germline ends.

In its sample, this clone was seen once. The rearrangement joins TRBV25-1 to TRBJ2-1; D not certain. The CDR3 totals 13 residues. The germline V gene has CDR1 MGHDK and CDR2 SYGVNS. Deletions cut 4 bases from V and 5 bases from J, with 9 bases between. CDR3 sequence: CASSGDFDNEQFF. The CDR3 region has the DNA TGTGCCAGCAGTGGAGATTTCGACAATGAGCAGTTCTTC. The variable domain in full, completed from reference TRBV25-1 and TRBJ2-1, reads EADIYQTPRYLVIGTGKKITLECSQTMGHDKMYWYQQDPGMELHLIHYSYGVNSTEKGDLSSESTVSRIRTEHFPLTLESARPSHTSQYLCASSGDFDNEQFFGPGTRLTVL.

The chain recombines TRBV6-6 with TRBJ2-1; D may be TRBD2 (5 bases). This CDR3 is built from 15 residues. Germline V lookup: CDR1 MNHNY, CDR2 SVGAGI (reference sequence). The ends were cut back, 11 bases at V and 2 bases at J, with 19 bases in the middle. CDR3 bases: TGTGCCTCATCACTAACCGGGGAGCCCTACAATGAGCAGTTCTTC. The encoded protein is CASSLTGEPYNEQFF.

J is TRBJ2-1 and V is TRBV5-1; TRBD2 aligns across 7 bases. The germline gives CDR1 SGHRS, CDR2 YFSETQ. The CDR3 covers 15 residues. The junction had 5 bases not matched to a gene; V was cut back by 2 bases and J by 3 bases. The CDR3 DNA sequence: TGCGCCAGCAGCTTAGCGGGAAACCACTACAATGAGCAGTTCTTC. This gives the protein CASSLAGNHYNEQFF.

This chain joins TRBV6-5 and TRBJ2-1; TRBD2 is a possible D gene (5 bases). From germline, CDR1 is MNHEY and CDR2 SVGAGI. Trimming left V 0 bases short and J 6 bases short, with 6 bases between. CDR3 size: 13 residues. CDR3 sequence (DNA): TGTGCCAGCAGTTACTCAGAGGGCAATGAGCAGTTCTTC. It translates to CASSYSEGNEQFF.

The DNA of the CDR3 is TGTGCCAGTACTAATAGCGGGGGACGAACCGGGGAGCTGTTTTTT. Translated: CASTNSGGRTGELFF. The chain has TRBV19 and TRBJ2-2, with 9 bases that match TRBD2. Looked up from germline, CDR1 is LNHDA and CDR2 is SQIVND (reference sequence). With 7 bases clipped from V and 5 bases from J, the junction kept 8 bases outside the gene matches. The CDR3 spans 15 residues.

The chain employs TRBV11-2 and TRBJ2-5; tentative D call: TRBD2 (6 bases). The ends were cut back, 0 bases at V and 2 bases at J, with 10 bases in the middle. The V gene's germline CDR1 is SGHAT and CDR2 FQNNGV. CDR3 length: 15 residues. CDR3 region: CASSLDPGVQETQYF. Here the CDR3 DNA reads TGTGCCAGCAGCTTAGATCCGGGAGTACAAGAGACCCAGTACTTC.

The V and J genes are TRBV19 and TRBJ1-5; TRBD1 is a possible D gene (6 bases). The CDR3 length is 15 residues. The V end lost 6 bases, the J end lost 3 bases, and 15 bases lay between the germline ends. The V gene's germline CDR1 is LNHDA and CDR2 SQIVND (reference sequence). The CDR3 DNA sequence: TGTGCCAGTAGCCGACGGTCAGGGGACAATCAGCCCCAGCATTTT. The encoded protein is CASSRRSGDNQPQHF.

J is TRBJ2-7 and V is TRBV11-3, with 9 bases fitting TRBD2. Per the germline V gene, CDR1 is SGHNT and CDR2 is YENEEA. J lost 1 base, V lost 5 bases, and 3 bases had no gene match. This CDR3 region has 14 residues. This CDR3 is CASSPTSGSYEQYF. In nucleotides, the CDR3 is TGTGCCAGCAGCCCAACTAGCGGGTCCTACGAGCAGTACTTC.

This chain links TRBV14 with TRBJ1-2, with D tentatively TRBD1 (5 bases). Trimming stripped 0 bases from V and 6 bases from J, with 14 bases between. Germline lookup yields CDR1 SGHDN and CDR2 FVKESK. The CDR3 runs 15 residues. The CDR3 DNA sequence: TGTGCCAGCAGCCAAGATCCCAGGGTCAATAATGGCTACACCTTC. As protein: CASSQDPRVNNGYTF. Variable domain in full (rest from reference TRBV14 and TRBJ1-2): EAGVTQFPSHSVIEKGQTVTLRCDPISGHDNLYWYRRVMGKEIKFLLHFVKESKQDESGMPNNRFLAERTGGTYSTLKVQPAELEDSGVYFCASSQDPRVNNGYTFGSGTRLTVV.

V gene TRBV4-1 combines with J gene TRBJ2-1; no reliable D call. Germline CDR1 MGHRA, CDR2 YSYEKL. This CDR3 has 18 residues. V was trimmed by 1 base and J by 5 bases, leaving 21 bases between them. The CDR3 bases are TGCGCCAGCAGCCAAGTGGGCAGGAAGACACGGTTTAACAATGAGCAGTTCTTC. Translating it yields CASSQVGRKTRFNNEQFF.

The chain joins TRBV28 to TRBJ1-4, with unresolved D. CDR3 length: 11 amino acids. Trimming took off 8 bases at V and 3 bases at J, with 4 bases between the two ends. Germline CDR1 reads MDHEN; CDR2 reads SYDVKM. The CDR3 DNA sequence: TGTGCCAGCTCCTCTAATGAAAAACTGTTTTTT. Translated, it gives CASSSNEKLFF.

The chain uses TRBV6-5 and TRBJ1-3; D is perhaps TRBD1 (5 bases). Germline lookup yields CDR1 MNHEY and CDR2 SVGAGI. CDR3 length: 14 amino acids. Trimming pared 7 bases from V and 3 bases from J, leaving 13 bases between. CDR3 sequence (DNA): TGTGCCAGCACCTCAGGGATAGGTGGAAACACCATATATTTT. This translates into CASTSGIGGNTIYF.

The J gene is TRBJ2-7, the V gene TRBV28; TRBD1 agrees at 8 bases. CDR3 length: 14 amino acids. The germline V gene has CDR1 MDHEN and CDR2 SYDVKM. Trimming cost V 6 bases and J 5 bases; bases outside gene matches: 9. In nucleotides, the CDR3 is TGTGCCAGCAGACTCAGTCCAGGGGGCGACGAGCAGTACTTC. Protein product: CASRLSPGGDEQYF. The entire variable domain, with the rest obtained from reference TRBV28 and TRBJ2-7, is as follows: DVKVTQSSRYLVKRTGEKVFLECVQDMDHENMFWYRQDPGLGLRLIYFSYDVKMKEKGDIPEGYSVSREKKERFSLILESASTNQTSMYLCASRLSPGGDEQYFGPGTRLTVT.

This chain joins TRBV6-1 and TRBJ1-5; 10 bases map to TRBD1. J lost 6 bases, V lost 7 bases, and 9 bases had no gene match. The CDR3 spans 15 residues. Looked up from germline, CDR1 is MNHNS and CDR2 is SASEGT. The CDR3 is CASIPGQGFGQPQHF. The CDR3 DNA sequence: TGTGCCAGCATCCCGGGACAGGGGTTCGGTCAGCCCCAGCATTTT.